The 18 T cell receptor beta chains below come from one sample, sequenced in a study of blood T cell repertoires in COVID-19 (dated by TCRdb to the early 2020s). The library relied on the immunoSEQ multiplex PCR assay. This is the immuneACCESS table as TCRdb keeps it, with only in-frame sequences that have V and J called. A part of the clones is gone; compared with another copy, unresolved V genes explain less than half, and the rest is unexplained. A total of around 380,000 clones appear in this sample, about 80% of them only once. 1.1% of the sample is in the top ten clones. Sequenced sample: peripheral blood. The receptors originated from a human donor with acute or convalescent COVID-19. The donor label of this sample is uncertain.

The CDR3 reads CASSFDRGEQYF. The CDR3 DNA reads as TGTGCCAGCAGTTTCGACAGGGGCGAGCAGTACTTC. The chain links TRBV11-3 to TRBJ2-7, with TRBD1 identical over 8 bases. Germline values: CDR1 SGHNT, CDR2 YENEEA. The CDR3 runs to 12 residues. The V segment lost 6 bases and the J segment 6 bases; nucleotides outside the gene matches: 4.

V is TRBV6-2 or TRBV6-3 and J is TRBJ2-2, with 15 bases matching TRBD2. Trimming took 5 bases from V and 6 from J; bases not matched to a gene: 7. Germline values: CDR1 MNHEY, CDR2 SVGEGT. This CDR3 has 17 amino acids. CDR3 sequence reads: CASSPGTSGRRAGELFF. As DNA, the CDR3 is TGTGCCAGCAGTCCCGGGACTAGCGGGAGGAGGGCCGGGGAGCTGTTTTTT.

This clone has more than one count but fewer than ten. The V call is TRBV18, the J call TRBJ1-1, with D uncertain. Deletions cut 2 bases from V and 11 bases from J, with 12 bases between. Germline CDR1 and CDR2: KGHSH and LQKENI. There are 12 residues in the CDR3. CDR3 in amino acids: CASSPGQIGAFF. The CDR3 nucleotides read TGTGCCAGCTCACCAGGGCAAATCGGTGCTTTCTTT.

The rearrangement uses TRBV30 and TRBJ2-7, with 8 bases fitting TRBD2. This CDR3 is 13 amino acids long. V gave up 1 base and J gave up 7 bases; unmatched junction bases: 6. Germline assignment: CDR1 GTSNPN and CDR2 SVGIG (reference sequence). CDR3 sequence: CAWSAGGRWEQYF. The CDR3, as DNA: TGTGCCTGGAGTGCGGGAGGGCGCTGGGAGCAGTACTTC.

The chain carries TRBV10-3 and TRBJ2-5, with D possibly TRBD2 on 6 matching bases. The CDR3 extends over 13 amino acids. Germline V lookup: CDR1 ENHRY, CDR2 SYGVKD. V lost 4 bases and J 3 bases, leaving 9 bases between the germline ends. The CDR3 nucleotides read TGTGCCATCAGTGGGACTAACGAAGAGACCCAGTACTTC. Encoded protein: CAISGTNEETQYF.

This clone was seen only a few times. The rearrangement links TRBV2 to TRBJ2-7, with a weak D call TRBD1 (5 bases). The CDR3 is 12 amino acids. Germline assignment: CDR1 SNHLY and CDR2 FYNNEI. V was cut by 0 bases and J by 6 bases, with 6 bases left in between. The DNA of the CDR3 is TGTGCCAGCAGTGAAGCAGGGGTCGAGCAGTACTTC. It yields the protein CASSEAGVEQYF.

The V gene is TRBV20-1, the J gene TRBJ1-5; 8 bases match TRBD1. V trimming: 3 bases; J trimming: 0 bases; junction bases outside the gene matches: 13. The CDR3 spans 18 residues. In germline, CDR1 is DFQATT, CDR2 SNEGSKA (reference sequence). In nucleotides, the CDR3 is TGCAGTGCTAGTAGACAGGGGAGGAATTTATATAGCAATCAGCCCCAGCATTTT. This gives the protein CSASRQGRNLYSNQPQHF.

This chain connects TRBV2 to TRBJ2-7; 7 bases are shared with TRBD1. Germline V lookup: CDR1 SNHLY, CDR2 FYNNEI. The V segment lost 5 bases and the J segment 3 bases; nucleotides outside the gene matches: 4. The CDR3 spans 13 residues. CDR3 region: CASSWTGDYEQYF. CDR3 in DNA: TGTGCCAGCAGTTGGACAGGAGACTACGAGCAGTACTTC.

The chain recombines TRBV2 with TRBJ2-1, with D perhaps TRBD2 (6 bases). The germline gives CDR1 SNHLY, CDR2 FYNNEI. The CDR3 sequence is 11 residues long. V lost 8 bases and J lost 13, with 15 bases in between. CDR3 nucleotides: TGTGCCAGCGGTCTCGGGACTCACCAGTTCTTC. This gives the protein CASGLGTHQFF.

The J gene is TRBJ2-5, the V gene TRBV6-5, with 7 bases that match TRBD1. The V and J ends lost 6 bases and 2 bases, in that order; junction bases with no gene match: 3. This CDR3 has 13 amino acids. Germline loops: CDR1 MNHEY, CDR2 SVGAGI. The CDR3 nucleotides read TGTGCCAGCAGACCGGGACAGCAAGAGACCCAGTACTTC. This translates into CASRPGQQETQYF.

The genes are TRBV5-1 and TRBJ2-3; the D gene is possibly TRBD2 (6 bases). Per the germline V gene, CDR1 is SGHRS and CDR2 is YFSETQ. The CDR3 contains 14 residues. V shed 5 bases and J shed 2 bases, with 12 bases lying between them. Here the CDR3 reads CASSSSGLTDTQYF. The DNA for the CDR3 is TGCGCCAGCAGTAGTTCGGGACTCACAGATACGCAGTATTTT.

V gene TRBV7-9 combines with J gene TRBJ1-5; D possibly corresponds to TRBD1 (6 bases). V was shortened by 2 bases and J by 9 bases, with 14 bases between the two germline ends. Per germline, CDR1 SEHNR and CDR2 FQNEAQ (reference sequence). CDR3 length: 14 residues. The CDR3 DNA is TGTGCCAGCAGCTTAAGCGGGGGCGGCCCGCCCCAGCATTTT. Translated: CASSLSGGGPPQHF.

The chain links TRBV12-3 or TRBV12-4 to TRBJ1-2; possible D gene TRBD1, 6 bases. The CDR3 loop spans 12 amino acids. V shed 2 bases and J shed 14 bases, with 15 bases lying between them. The CDR3 DNA follows: TGTGCCAGCAGTTTATTCGGGGGGCGAAGGACCTTC. Translation gives CASSLFGGRRTF.

This chain joins TRBV2 and TRBJ1-1; the D is unclear. CDR3 length: 13 residues. Trimming cost V 6 bases and J 0 bases, with 8 bases left between them. Germline V gene data show CDR1 as SNHLY and CDR2 as FYNNEI. The CDR3 nucleotides read TGTGCCAGCAGCACAACTATGAACACTGAAGCTTTCTTT. Protein product: CASSTTMNTEAFF.

The chain links TRBV20-1 to TRBJ2-3; possible D gene TRBD2, 6 bases. Germline V lookup: CDR1 DFQATT, CDR2 SNEGSKA (reference sequence). Trimming pared 3 bases from V and 0 bases from J, leaving 16 bases between. CDR3 length: 16 amino acids. The DNA for the CDR3 is TGCAGTGCTAGTGGAAGATCCAGCGGGAGCACAGATACGCAGTATTTT. Its protein is CSASGRSSGSTDTQYF.

This clone has only one observation. This chain links TRBV4-2 with TRBJ2-3; 12 bases agree with TRBD1. V was pared by 4 bases and J by 5 bases, with 4 bases of the junction left unmatched. The CDR3 contains 15 residues. CDR1 and CDR2 from the germline V gene are LGHNA and YNFKEQ. The CDR3 region has the DNA TGTGCCAGCAGCCGGGACAGGGGGCCGGGAGATACGCAGTATTTT. This gives the protein CASSRDRGPGDTQYF.

This clone was seen only a few times. V and J are TRBV7-9 and TRBJ1-3; 8 bases line up with TRBD1. V shed 4 bases and J 4 bases; nucleotides not matched to a gene: 9. CDR3 length: 16 amino acids. From germline, CDR1 is SEHNR and CDR2 FQNEAQ (reference sequence). CDR3: CASSYPGGSSGNTIYF. The DNA of the CDR3 is TGTGCCAGCAGCTACCCAGGGGGCTCGTCGGGAAACACCATATATTTT.

The chain uses TRBV6-5 and TRBJ1-2, with TRBD1 matching 8 bases. This CDR3 region has 14 residues. Germline CDR1 and CDR2: MNHEY and SVGAGI. After removal of 8 bases from V and 6 bases from J, the junction contained 11 bases not matched to a gene. The CDR3 spells CASRQGALRDGYTF. In DNA, the CDR3 is TGTGCCAGCCGGCAGGGGGCGCTTAGAGATGGCTACACCTTC.